This TCR beta chain emerged from a study of blood T cell repertoires in COVID-19. Study at large: The United States, Italy and Spain provided the acute and convalescent COVID-19 samples. T cells, B-cell-depleted T cells, or PBMCs supplied cDNA or gDNA.

In the source study's methods: It was from reference gene primer amplification that nucleated cell counts were estimated. Clones were sequenced by immunoSEQ multiplex PCR, and TCRdb holds only the in-frame ones, with some missing. The D gene and trimming were derived from the DNA, and the V and J assignments and clone size from that table. There are about 36,000 clones in the sample; approximately 80% occur only once, and around 42% lies in the top ten. The CDR3 has 16 amino acids. Germline-derived CDR1 and CDR2 are SGHTA and FQGNSA. Trimming cost V 4 bases and J 7 bases; bases outside gene matches: 4.

The genes are TRBV7-2 and TRBJ2-1; 16 bases line up with TRBD2. The sequenced sample was peripheral blood. The receptor's source is a human donor in a cohort sampled during active or convalescent COVID-19. The donor label of this sample is uncertain. The DNA for the CDR3 is TGTGCCAGCAGCTCGGGACTAGCGGGAGGGGGTAATGAGCAGTTCTTC. It specifies CASSSGLAGGGNEQFF.